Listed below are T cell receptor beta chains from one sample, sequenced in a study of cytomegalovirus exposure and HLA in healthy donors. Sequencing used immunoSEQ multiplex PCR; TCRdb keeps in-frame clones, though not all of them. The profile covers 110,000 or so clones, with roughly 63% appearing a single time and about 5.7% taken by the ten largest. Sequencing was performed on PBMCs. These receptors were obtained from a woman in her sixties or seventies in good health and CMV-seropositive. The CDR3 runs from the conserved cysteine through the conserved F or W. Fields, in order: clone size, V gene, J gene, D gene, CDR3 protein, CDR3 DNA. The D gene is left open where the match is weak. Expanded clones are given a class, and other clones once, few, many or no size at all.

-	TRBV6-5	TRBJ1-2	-	CASSYEAGNPINGYTF	TGTGCCAGCAGTTACGAGGCAGGGAATCCGATTAATGGCTACACCTTC
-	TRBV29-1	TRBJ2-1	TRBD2	CSVPGTSGGAYNEQFF	TGCAGCGTACCCGGGACTAGCGGGGGGGCCTACAATGAGCAGTTCTTC
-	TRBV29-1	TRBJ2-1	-	CSARSSGANEQFF	TGCAGCGCCCGGAGTAGCGGAGCGAATGAGCAGTTCTTC
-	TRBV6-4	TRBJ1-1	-	CASTNGRIAEAFF	TGTGCCAGCACCAACGGGAGGATTGCTGAAGCTTTCTTT
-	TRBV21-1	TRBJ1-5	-	CASSKGGTGEDNQPQHF	TGTGCCAGCAGCAAAGGAGGGACAGGGGAAGACAATCAGCCCCAGCATTTT
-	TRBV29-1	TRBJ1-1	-	CSVPTGMNTEAFF	TGCAGCGTCCCAACAGGGATGAACACTGAAGCTTTCTTT
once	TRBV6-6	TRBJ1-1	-	CASKQGATEAFF	TGTGCCAGCAAACAGGGAGCCACTGAAGCTTTCTTT
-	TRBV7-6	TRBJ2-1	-	CASSLAHGSQNEQFF	TGTGCCAGCAGCTTAGCGCACGGGTCCCAAAATGAGCAGTTCTTC
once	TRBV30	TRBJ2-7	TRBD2	CASLTSGGPYEQYF	TGTGCCTCCCTGACTAGCGGGGGACCCTACGAGCAGTACTTC
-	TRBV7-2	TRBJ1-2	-	CASSLAGGGPRLGYTF	TGTGCCAGCAGCTTAGCTGGGGGGGGACCACGGTTAGGCTACACCTTC
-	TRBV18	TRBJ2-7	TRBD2	CASSPSRTSVEQYF	TGTGCCAGCTCACCCTCTCGTACTAGCGTCGAGCAGTACTTC
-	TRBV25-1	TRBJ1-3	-	CASSDLQKMGNTIYF	TGTGCCAGCAGTGATCTACAGAAAATGGGAAACACCATATATTTT
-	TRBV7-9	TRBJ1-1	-	CASSYSRGWYTEAFF	TGTGCCAGCAGCTACTCCAGGGGTTGGTACACTGAAGCTTTCTTT
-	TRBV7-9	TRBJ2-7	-	CASSTAPTAYEQYF	TGTGCCAGCAGCACCGCCCCCACAGCCTACGAGCAGTACTTC
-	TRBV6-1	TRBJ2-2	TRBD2	CASSETSGGSGELFF	TGTGCCAGCAGCGAAACTAGCGGGGGTTCCGGGGAGCTGTTTTTT
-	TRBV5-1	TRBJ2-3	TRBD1	CASSGTGQYHTDTQYF	TGCGCCAGCAGCGGGACAGGACAATATCACACAGATACGCAGTATTTT
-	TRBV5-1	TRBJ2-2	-	CASSNPSQGTPRSTGELFF	TGCGCCAGCAGCAATCCCTCTCAGGGGACACCACGGAGCACCGGGGAGCTGTTTTTT
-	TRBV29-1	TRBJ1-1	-	CSDQTGKGTEAFF	TGCAGCGACCAGACAGGTAAAGGGACTGAAGCTTTCTTT
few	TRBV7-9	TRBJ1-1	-	CASSLTGPVFF	TGTGCCAGCAGCCTGACAGGCCCGGTCTTCTTT